Listed below are T cell receptor beta chains from one sample, sequenced in a study of blood T cell repertoires in COVID-19. Measured with immunoSEQ multiplex PCR; TCRdb has only the in-frame clones, and not every one. The sample holds some 330,000 clones, 88% seen once. Material for sequencing was PBMCs or T cells enriched from blood (not recorded which). The receptor set was obtained from a man aged 30-40 years who had recovered from COVID-19. Both conserved end residues are part of each CDR3. A D gene is named only where the DNA matches it firmly. Clone size, where shown, is once, few, many, or a class for clones that have expanded.

length	size	V	J	D	DNA	CDR3
14	.	TRBV2	TRBJ1-1	TRBD1	TGTGCCAGCAACATACAGGGGGGGGACACTGAAGCTTTCTTT	CASNIQGGDTEAFF
15	.	TRBV18	TRBJ2-5	TRBD1	TGTGCCAGCTCACTGTACAGGGGATTAGAAGAGACCCAGTACTTC	CASSLYRGLEETQYF
13	.	TRBV5-4	TRBJ2-5	.	TGTGCCAGCAGCCTCGAGGGGGAAGAGACCCAGTACTTC	CASSLEGEETQYF
18	once	TRBV4-1	TRBJ2-5	TRBD2	TGCGCCAGCAGCCAAGAACCCGGGCGTACTAGCGGGGAAGAGACCCAGTACTTC	CASSQEPGRTSGEETQYF
16	.	TRBV5-5	TRBJ1-2	TRBD1	TGTGCCAGCAGCCCCACTGGACAGGGAGCGGACTATGGCTACACCTTC	CASSPTGQGADYGYTF
14	.	TRBV5-1	TRBJ2-5	.	TGCGCCAGCAGCTCAACGACAAGTCAAGAGACCCAGTACTTC	CASSSTTSQETQYF
15	.	TRBV28	TRBJ1-1	.	TGTGCCAGCAGTTTATTGGCAGGGATGAACACTGAAGCTTTCTTT	CASSLLAGMNTEAFF
15	.	TRBV20-1	TRBJ2-2	.	TGCAGTGCTAGTTTTGGCGGGGTAAACACCGGGGAGCTGTTTTTT	CSASFGGVNTGELFF
13	.	TRBV2	TRBJ1-6	TRBD1	TGTGCCAGCACTTCGACAGGGGATTCACCCCTCCACTTT	CASTSTGDSPLHF
15	.	TRBV11-2	TRBJ2-7	TRBD2	TGTGCCAGCAGCTTTGGACTAGCGGGCCCCTACGAGCAGTACTTC	CASSFGLAGPYEQYF
15	.	TRBV6-1	TRBJ1-2	.	TGTGCCAGCAGTGAAACCCAGGGGCTCGTCGTAGGCTACACCTTC	CASSETQGLVVGYTF
13	once	TRBV28	TRBJ1-1	.	TGTGCCAGCAGCAGACACCAAGACACTGAAGCTTTCTTT	CASSRHQDTEAFF
15	once	TRBV2	TRBJ1-3	.	TGTGCCAGCAGACCCGATGACTACTCTGGAAACACCATATATTTT	CASRPDDYSGNTIYF
17	.	TRBV18	TRBJ2-1	TRBD2	TGTGCCAGCTCACTGACGGGGGGGCCCCGGGTGTACAATGAGCAGTTCTTC	CASSLTGGPRVYNEQFF
16	.	TRBV5-1	TRBJ2-1	.	TGCGCCAGCAGCTTGGTTGGGCAGGGGAAGTACAATGAGCAGTTCTTC	CASSLVGQGKYNEQFF
16	.	TRBV3-1/TRBV3-2	TRBJ2-7	TRBD2	TGTGCCAGCAGCCCTACCCACGCTAGCGGGGGCTACGAGCAGTACTTC	CASSPTHASGGYEQYF
13	.	TRBV6-4	TRBJ1-1	TRBD1	TGTGCCAGCAGTGTCGAACAGGGGACTGAAGCTTTCTTT	CASSVEQGTEAFF
11	.	TRBV7-9	TRBJ1-1	.	TGTGCCAGCAGCTTAGTAGATGAAGCTTTCTTT	CASSLVDEAFF
16	.	TRBV4-2	TRBJ2-5	TRBD2	TGTGCCAGCAGCCAAGTTCTCCCCAGCGGGGGGGCTATCCAGTACTTC	CASSQVLPSGGAIQYF
16	.	TRBV28	TRBJ2-1	TRBD2	TGTGCCAGCAGTTTTTTCAGCGGGGGGTTTAACAATGAGCAGTTCTTC	CASSFFSGGFNNEQFF
14	.	TRBV6-4	TRBJ1-1	TRBD1	TGTGCCAGCAGTGCGGGACAGGGGGGAACTGAAGCTTTCTTT	CASSAGQGGTEAFF
15	.	TRBV19	TRBJ2-3	TRBD1	TGTGCCACCGAGGGGGCCGGGACAGACACAGATACGCAGTATTTT	CATEGAGTDTDTQYF
15	.	TRBV19	TRBJ2-7	TRBD2	TGTGCCAGTAGTGTTGGCGGGGGAGGATTCTTCGAGCAGTACTTC	CASSVGGGGFFEQYF
12	.	TRBV28	TRBJ1-2	TRBD1	TGTGCCAGCACACAGGGGGCGGGTGGCTACACCTTC	CASTQGAGGYTF
13	.	TRBV28	TRBJ2-7	TRBD1	TGTGCCAGCAGCTCAGGGGGCGGCTACGAGCAGTACTTC	CASSSGGGYEQYF
12	.	TRBV29-1	TRBJ1-1	TRBD1	TGCAGCGTTGACCACAGGGGGGGTGAAGCTTTCTTT	CSVDHRGGEAFF
12	.	TRBV2	TRBJ1-1	.	TGTGCCATGGGCAACGACCCGACTGAAGCTTTCTTT	CAMGNDPTEAFF
14	.	TRBV7-8	TRBJ2-1	TRBD2	TGTGCCAGCAGAACCGGGACTAGATCTCATGAGCAGTTCTTC	CASRTGTRSHEQFF
15	.	TRBV28	TRBJ2-7	.	TGTGCCAGCACTTCAGGAGCAGGGATTTCCTACGAGCAGTACTTC	CASTSGAGISYEQYF
18	.	TRBV5-1	TRBJ1-6	TRBD1	TGCGCCAGCAGCGCGGGACAGCCTACGAGCTCCTATAATTCACCCCTCCACTTT	CASSAGQPTSSYNSPLHF
13	once	TRBV19	TRBJ2-5	.	TGTGCCAGTAGTATATCCGGGATAGAGACCCAGTACTTC	CASSISGIETQYF
16	once	TRBV6-1	TRBJ1-2	.	TGTGCCAGCAGTGAACTTTCTGGGGGCGCGGGCTATGGCTACACCTTC	CASSELSGGAGYGYTF
17	.	TRBV4-2	TRBJ1-2	.	TGTGCCAGCAGCCGATCCCCCTTGGTAGGGGGTGGGTATGGCTACACCTTC	CASSRSPLVGGGYGYTF
17	.	TRBV7-8	TRBJ2-3	TRBD2	TGTGCCAGCAGCCATAAGCGGTGGGCGGGGGACACAGATACGCAGTATTTT	CASSHKRWAGDTDTQYF
13	.	TRBV10-3	TRBJ2-7	TRBD2	TGTGCCATTACCGGGGGGGCCCTCTACGAGCAGTACTTC	CAITGGALYEQYF
16	.	TRBV6-2/TRBV6-3	TRBJ2-1	TRBD2	TGTGCCAGCAGTAAAGCTAGCGGGGGAGTATACAATGAGCAGTTCTTC	CASSKASGGVYNEQFF
19	.	TRBV11-2	TRBJ1-4	TRBD1	TGTGCCAGCAGCTTTTTCGCCGGGACAGCCTACGAAAATGATGAAAAACTGTTTTTT	CASSFFAGTAYENDEKLFF
16	.	TRBV5-1	TRBJ2-3	TRBD2	TGCGCCAGCAGCTTGCGGGGGGGAAGGTTCACAGATACGCAGTATTTT	CASSLRGGRFTDTQYF
13	.	TRBV30	TRBJ2-2	.	TGTGCCTGGAGTTTTATTCCGACCGGGGAGCTGTTTTTT	CAWSFIPTGELFF
13	.	TRBV27	TRBJ2-7	.	TGTGCCAGCAGTTTATCGAACGGGGGCGAGCAGTACTTC	CASSLSNGGEQYF
15	.	TRBV15	TRBJ1-5	.	TGTGCCACCAGCCGACAGACGGATGGCAATCAGCCCCAGCATTTT	CATSRQTDGNQPQHF
15	few	TRBV6-5	TRBJ2-2	TRBD2	TGTGCCAGCGGCCTGGCGGGGGGAAGTGCCGGGGAGCTGTTTTTT	CASGLAGGSAGELFF
15	once	TRBV5-1	TRBJ2-7	.	TGCGCCAGCAGCTTGGGCGGGGGCTCGGGATACGAGCAGTACTTC	CASSLGGGSGYEQYF
14	.	TRBV9	TRBJ1-1	.	TGTGCCAGCAGCGTGGAGGGAAAGAGCACTGAAGCTTTCTTT	CASSVEGKSTEAFF
14	.	TRBV2	TRBJ2-1	.	TGTGCCAGCAAGGGCGGGTACAGATACAATGAGCAGTTCTTC	CASKGGYRYNEQFF
17	.	TRBV7-9	TRBJ1-2	.	TGTGCCAGCAGCTTAGCGCGGGGGCTCCGCGGTCGATTTGGCTACACCTTC	CASSLARGLRGRFGYTF
13	.	TRBV19	TRBJ2-7	.	TGTGCCAGTAGTATACGACATTACTACGAGCAGTACTTC	CASSIRHYYEQYF
13	.	TRBV11-1	TRBJ1-6	.	TGTGCCAGCAGCTTAGTGAGAGTTTCACCCCTCCACTTT	CASSLVRVSPLHF
11	once	TRBV29-1	TRBJ1-2	.	TGCAGCGTCGAAACAGGGTATGGCTACACCTTC	CSVETGYGYTF
14	.	TRBV19	TRBJ1-5	TRBD1	TGTGCCAGTACCCCTCAGGGGGCTAATCAGCCCCAGCATTTT	CASTPQGANQPQHF
12	few	TRBV28	TRBJ1-1	.	TGTGCCAGCAGTTTATGGTCAGGCACCCTATTCTTT	CASSLWSGTLFF
15	.	TRBV19	TRBJ1-2	.	TGTGCCAGTAGTGTCGAGGGATCCCCGGAACATGGCTACACCTTC	CASSVEGSPEHGYTF
14	.	TRBV28	TRBJ1-4	.	TGTGCCAGCAGTTTGAACAGGTTTAATGAAAAACTGTTTTTT	CASSLNRFNEKLFF
10	.	TRBV10-2	TRBJ1-2	.	TGCGCCAGCCTAGGTCAGGGCTACACCTTC	CASLGQGYTF
15	.	TRBV28	TRBJ1-2	TRBD1	TGTGCCAGCAGTTTTACCTCCGGGACAGGGCATGGCTACACCTTC	CASSFTSGTGHGYTF
16	.	TRBV9	TRBJ2-5	TRBD1	TGTGCCAGCAGCGCCCACCGGGACAGCCTCCAAGAGACCCAGTACTTC	CASSAHRDSLQETQYF
15	.	TRBV30	TRBJ1-5	TRBD1	TGTGCCTGGAGTGGGGGGACAGCCACCAATCAGCCCCAGCATTTT	CAWSGGTATNQPQHF